Sequencing of this T cell receptor (beta chain) was carried out in a study of cytomegalovirus exposure and HLA in healthy donors. General observations from the study: According to the study, 150 to 200 TCR beta chains were cytomegalovirus-associated.

Amplification used 60 Vbeta primers and 13 Jbeta primers. Study processing details: Counted up in a later analysis, unique TCR beta chains came to roughly 80 million, with 9.5 million to 13 million shared. TCRdb keeps only in-frame clones here, not all; method: immunoSEQ multiplex PCR. From that table come the V and J calls and clone size; the DNA was used to work out D and trimming. The data hold approximately 120,000 clones, with over 60% observed a single time. Germline-derived CDR1 and CDR2 are SEHNR and FQNEAQ (reference sequence). Trimming cost V 5 bases and J 0 bases; bases outside gene matches: 3. CDR3 length: 14 residues. Donors in the study were healthy people who gave bone marrow. Points on this clone: Antigen unknown.

The chain joins TRBV7-9 to TRBJ1-1; 7 bases map to TRBD1. The material sequenced was PBMCs. The sequence was obtained from a man aged 45 to 65 in good health and CMV-seronegative. The CDR3 sequence is CASSTGQVNTEAFF. Here the CDR3 DNA reads TGTGCCAGCAGCACCGGACAGGTGAACACTGAAGCTTTCTTT. Variable domain in full (rest from reference TRBV7-9 and TRBJ1-1): DTGVSQNPRHKITKRGQNVTFRCDPISEHNRLYWYRQTLGQGPEFLTYFQNEAQLEKSRLLSDRFSAERPKGSFSTLEIQRTEQGDSAMYLCASSTGQVNTEAFFGQGTRLTVV.